This T cell receptor (beta chain) was sequenced in a study of T-cell reconstitution after alpha-beta-depleted transplantation in children. Unique molecular identifiers featured in how the TCRbeta library was prepared. MiXCR, run by TCRdb on the PCR reads, gives a single entry per CDR3 protein. The top ten clones hold 10% to 13% of a sample with 120,000 or so distinct CDR3 sequences, 23% of them seen once. This clonotype was counted a few times. The clonotype was recovered from a male patient between 2 and 9 years old who had a stem cell transplant for chronic granulomatous disease, so the T cells may come from the graft donor. Sequencing used PBMCs, mostly from graft donor cells, obtained 180 days after TCRalphabeta/CD19-depleted stem cell transplant.

This CDR3 reads CASSLEGWQLQETQYF. As DNA, the CDR3 is TGTGCCAGCAGCTTAGAGGGCTGGCAACTCCAAGAGACCCAGTACTTC. The chain is built from TRBV7-2 and TRBJ2-5; no firm D call. CDR1 SGHTA and CDR2 FQGNSA come from the germline V gene. Trimming took 1 base from V and 1 from J, leaving 13 bases between them. CDR3 size: 16 residues.